This is a list of T cell receptor beta chains from one sample in a study of CD8+CD57+ T cells in acquired aplastic anemia. TCRdb used MiXCR to reprocess the reads, holding one entry per CDR3 protein. The data hold more than 250,000 distinct CDR3 sequences, with around 82% observed a single time. The material sequenced was sorted CD4+, CD8+, or CD8+CD57+ T cells (not recorded which) from PBMCs. The receptors shown here come from a human donor with aplastic anemia. The CDR3 runs from the conserved cysteine through the conserved F or W. The D gene is left open where the match is weak. Expanded clones get a size class; other rows say once, few or many, or leave the size out.

>TRBV5-6|TRBJ2-3|.|.
TGTGCCAGCAGCTTGGAGAGGGGGATCGAGGATACGCAGTATTTT
CASSLERGIEDTQYF
>TRBV2|TRBJ2-3|.|.
TGTGCCAGCGATCACGGGGGCACAGATACGCAGTATTTT
CASDHGGTDTQYF
>TRBV7-8|TRBJ2-3|.|once
TGTGCCAGCGGGGTCGGGGGAGCAGCTAAGACGTATTTT
CASGVGGAAKTYF
>TRBV5-1|TRBJ2-7|TRBD1|.
TGCGCCAGCGCTGAACAGGGGTCTGCCTACGAGCAGTACTTC
CASAEQGSAYEQYF
>TRBV7-9|TRBJ1-2|.|.
TGTGCCAGCAGCTCATCGACGCAGCAGGGCGGCTACACCTTC
CASSSSTQQGGYTF
>TRBV11-3|TRBJ1-2|.|.
TGCGCCAGCAGCCATAGAGGCGCAGATGGCTACACCTTC
CASSHRGADGYTF
>TRBV9|TRBJ2-1|TRBD2|.
TGTGCCAGCAGCGTTCAAAACCGCGGGGGGAGCGATGAGCAGTTCTTC
CASSVQNRGGSDEQFF
>TRBV7-2|TRBJ1-2|TRBD1|once
TGTGCCAGCAGCTTGCGGGACAGGGGCCTGGACTATGGCTACACCTTC
CASSLRDRGLDYGYTF
>TRBV2|TRBJ1-2|.|few
TGTGCCAGCACCGCGACAGATTATGGCTACACCTTC
CASTATDYGYTF
>TRBV7-2|TRBJ1-2|.|few
TGTGCCAGCAGCCCCCCCCCACTATATGGCTACACCTTC
CASSPPPLYGYTF
>TRBV5-6|TRBJ1-2|TRBD1|once
TGTGCCAGCCAAAGAGACAGGGGGCCTGGCTACACCTTC
CASQRDRGPGYTF
>TRBV9|TRBJ2-3|TRBD2|.
TGTGCCAGCAGCGTTACCGGGGGGGTCCACGAGCAGTATTTT
CASSVTGGVHEQYF
>TRBV12-3/TRBV12-4|TRBJ2-1|.|once
TGTGCCAGCAGTTTTGGCGGGAATGAGCAGTTCTTC
CASSFGGNEQFF
>TRBV20-1|TRBJ2-5|.|once
TGCAGTGCCAAGCGGGGGACAGCAGGGGAGACCCAGTACTTC
CSAKRGTAGETQYF
>TRBV7-8|TRBJ2-3|.|once
TGTACCAGCAGCGTGGCGAGGGGAACTGATCCGCAGTATTTT
CTSSVARGTDPQYF
>TRBV7-8|TRBJ2-3|.|.
TGTGCCAGCAGCTTTCGTCCACACAGGACAGCCCTTTCCTATTTT
CASSFRPHRTALSYF
>TRBV9|TRBJ2-3|TRBD2|.
TGTGCCAGCAGCGATAGCGGGGGGGAGACAGATACGCATTTT
CASSDSGGETDTHF
>TRBV7-3|TRBJ1-2|.|.
TGTGCCACCAGCTTTCATGGACACGGGGGAACCTACACCTTC
CATSFHGHGGTYTF
>TRBV7-2|TRBJ2-1|.|.
TGTGCCAGCAGCCAGGGGGGTGCAAGCGGTCAGGATGAGCAGTTCTTC
CASSQGGASGQDEQFF
>TRBV19|TRBJ2-2|.|.
TGTGCCAGTAGTGGGACAAGGAATGCGAACACCGGGGAGCTGTTTTTT
CASSGTRNANTGELFF
>TRBV5-1|TRBJ1-5|.|.
TGCGCCAGCAGTGAGTCGTATAGCAATATGCCCCAGCATTTT
CASSESYSNMPQHF
>TRBV9|TRBJ1-1|TRBD1|.
TGTGCCAGCAGCGGGACAGGGGGCAATTCACCCGAACCTTTCTTT
CASSGTGGNSPEPFF
>TRBV7-9|TRBJ2-1|TRBD1|.
TGTGCCAGCAGCACAGCAGGGGGCGCCTCCAACGAGCAGTTCTTC
CASSTAGGASNEQFF
>TRBV2|TRBJ2-3|TRBD2|.
TGTGCCGCCAGACTAGCGGGAGGCACAGATACGCAGTATTTT
CAARLAGGTDTQYF
>TRBV2|TRBJ2-3|.|.
TGTGCCAGCGGGGACGCGGGTAGAGATACGCAGTATTTT
CASGDAGRDTQYF
>TRBV4-1|TRBJ1-1|.|few
TGCGCCAGCAGCGAATACACTGAAGCTTTCTTT
CASSEYTEAFF
>TRBV12-3/TRBV12-4|TRBJ1-5|.|.
TGTGCCAGCAGTTTTGGACCCGATCGGCCCCAGCATTTT
CASSFGPDRPQHF
>TRBV7-6|TRBJ1-2|.|.
TGTGCCAGCAGCTTAGAACTAGCGGGGGGGCCAGGCACATACACCTTC
CASSLELAGGPGTYTF
>TRBV11-3|TRBJ2-5|.|.
TGTGCCAGCAGCTTAAGCAACGAGCAAGAGACCCAGTACTTC
CASSLSNEQETQYF
>TRBV11-1|TRBJ1-5|.|.
TGTGCCAGCAGCGGATATCAGACCACAAATCAGCCCCAGCATTTT
CASSGYQTTNQPQHF